The present entry profiles one T cell receptor beta chain with its context. The CDR3 totals 16 residues. Germline CDR1 MDHEN, CDR2 SYDVKM. The J segment lost 7 bases and the V segment lost 6 bases, leaving 14 bases of the junction unmatched. TCR beta CDR3 regions were amplified from RNA transcripts. The TCR CDR3 first-round RT-PCR relied on the HTBI primer set. MiXCR was run by TCRdb on the multiplex PCR reads, yielding one entry per CDR3 protein. The data show 220,000 or so distinct CDR3 sequences, with 15% to 20% seen just once and around 30% held by the top ten. The data stem from a study of T cells in Graves' hyperthyroidism and ophthalmopathy. Turning to the study itself: The authors collected peripheral blood at initial diagnosis, before any treatment.

The sequencing input was blood. J is TRBJ1-5 and V is TRBV28, with 8 nucleotides matching TRBD1. This receptor was obtained from a woman aged 18-29 years with Graves' ophthalmopathy. The CDR3 sequence is CASRGDTGGSRQPQHF. The CDR3 bases are TGTGCCAGCAGGGGGGATACAGGGGGAAGTCGGCAGCCCCAGCATTTT. Supplemented by reference TRBV28 and TRBJ1-5, the full variable domain reads DVKVTQSSRYLVKRTGEKVFLECVQDMDHENMFWYRQDPGLGLRLIYFSYDVKMKEKGDIPEGYSVSREKKERFSLILESASTNQTSMYLCASRGDTGGSRQPQHFGDGTRLSIL.